Shown below are 30 T cell receptor beta chains from a single sample sequenced in a study of CXCR3-negative and CXCR3-positive naive CD8 T cells. TRB cDNA libraries were made by UMI-labeled 5' RACE. TCRdb re-called the 5' RACE reads and shows each CDR3 protein once, DNA omitted. Reported are tens of thousands of distinct CDR3 sequences; the ten largest clones contain around 0.99%. Sequencing input: naive CXCR3- CD8+ T cells from blood. Subset denoted: CD45RO-CCR7+CD27+CD95- naive CD8+ T cells lacking CXCR3 (TNR3-). The receptors come from a human donor in good health. Some clones in this sample may be carry-over from other donors' samples.

The J gene is TRBJ1-2, the V gene TRBV12-5; TCRdb indicates TRBD1, and absent DNA this call remains unverified. The germline CDR1 and CDR2 sequences are LGHNT and FRNRAP. The CDR3 loop spans 14 amino acids. The CDR3 sequence: CASGLGTRGYGYTF.

The V call is TRBV27, the J call TRBJ2-7; the D call of TRBD1 rests on TCRdb alone, since no DNA is present to check it. The CDR3 totals 14 residues. Germline V lookup: CDR1 MNHEY, CDR2 SMNVEV (reference sequence). The CDR3 sequence is CASSLYTGNHKQYF.

J is TRBJ2-1 and V is TRBV29-1; the D call of TRBD1 rests on TCRdb alone, since no DNA is present to check it. Germline V gene data show CDR1 as SQVTM and CDR2 as ANQGSEA. This CDR3 comprises 15 residues. The CDR3 is CSGTGTLERLDEQFF.

The rearrangement joins TRBV5-1 to TRBJ2-7; as DNA is missing, the TRBD1 call by TCRdb cannot be tested. The germline V gene has CDR1 SGHRS and CDR2 YFSETQ. This CDR3 is 15 amino acids long. The CDR3 here is CASSLGQGLSYEQYF.

The rearrangement links TRBV7-2 to TRBJ1-1. Germline V lookup: CDR1 SGHTA, CDR2 FQGNSA. The CDR3 runs 12 residues. CDR3 loop: CASSLGFTEAFF.

The chain recombines TRBV12-3 or TRBV12-4 with TRBJ1-1; TCRdb indicates TRBD1, and absent DNA this call remains unverified. The CDR3 runs 15 residues. This chain's CDR3 is CASSFPGQGFTEAFF.

The rearrangement joins TRBV28 to TRBJ1-2; TCRdb's assignment of TRBD1 cannot be checked, as there is no DNA. CDR1 MDHEN and CDR2 SYDVKM come from the germline V gene. There are 13 residues in the CDR3. CDR3 region: CASSFGQGSGYTF.

This clonotype is classed as medium-sized (0.01 to 0.1%) by frequency. The chain recombines TRBV30 with TRBJ2-7. The CDR3 sequence is 12 residues long. Germline-derived CDR1 and CDR2 are GTSNPN and SVGIG (reference sequence). The CDR3 sequence is CAWSGQGYEQYF.

This chain uses TRBV10-3 with TRBJ2-7; the TCRdb call, TRBD1, lacks DNA for checking. CDR1 and CDR2 (germline): ENHRY, SYGVKD. This CDR3 has 14 amino acids. This chain's CDR3 is CAISEPEGDYEQYF.

The chain recombines TRBV6-2 or TRBV6-3 with TRBJ2-1; TCRdb lists TRBD2, though no DNA is available to test this call. The germline CDR1 and CDR2 sequences are MNHEY and SVGEGT. The CDR3 consists of 12 residues. This CDR3 reads CASSYGGYEQFF.

The chain has TRBV6-4 and TRBJ2-2; absent DNA, TCRdb's TRBD1 call cannot be checked. The CDR3 runs 14 residues. Per the germline V gene, CDR1 is MRHNA and CDR2 is SNTAGT. CDR3 residues: CASTRSGGTGELFF.

The J gene is TRBJ2-5, the V gene TRBV6-2 or TRBV6-3; TCRdb selects TRBD1, and the lack of DNA leaves this call unchecked. CDR3 length: 20 amino acids. The germline V gene encodes CDR1 MNHEY and CDR2 SVGEGT. CDR3 in amino acids: CASSNPLGTGSRIDQETQYF.

This chain uses TRBV20-1 with TRBJ1-2. CDR1 is DFQATT and CDR2 is SNEGSKA in the germline V gene (reference sequence). This CDR3 spans 11 amino acids. The CDR3 region is CSASFGGLNTF.

The chain uses TRBV21-1 and TRBJ1-1; absent DNA, TCRdb's TRBD1 call cannot be checked. TRBV21-1 is shown as a pseudogene. CDR3 length: 14 residues. The CDR3 protein is CASSKEGGDTDAFF.

The chain couples TRBV5-1 to TRBJ1-1; TCRdb reports TRBD1, a call that lacks DNA to check it against. Germline V gives CDR1 SGHRS, CDR2 YFSETQ. This CDR3 has 19 residues. CDR3 loop: CASTDRDRGIDAMNTEAFF.

The V and J genes are TRBV5-4 and TRBJ1-2; TCRdb's assignment of TRBD1 cannot be checked, as there is no DNA. This CDR3 spans 16 amino acids. Germline V gives CDR1 SGHNT, CDR2 YYREEE (reference sequence). This CDR3 is CASSLSGAGGMYGYTF.

This rearrangement joins TRBV19 to TRBJ2-7; the D call of TRBD2 rests on TCRdb alone, since no DNA is present to check it. Germline loops: CDR1 LNHDA, CDR2 SQIVND (reference sequence). CDR3 length equals 13 residues. This chain's CDR3 is CASRLAGEHEQYF.

The chain recombines TRBV30 with TRBJ2-1; TCRdb's D call of TRBD1 is untestable without DNA. Germline-derived CDR1 and CDR2 are GTSNPN and SVGIG (reference sequence). The CDR3 length is 14 residues. The CDR3 sequence: CAWNRDRGLDEQLF.

The chain has TRBV7-8 and TRBJ1-1. Germline V gene lookup returns CDR1 SGHVS and CDR2 FQNEAQ. The CDR3 is 15 amino acids. The CDR3 loop is CASSSGGPRDTEAFF.

This chain joins TRBV10-3 and TRBJ2-3. Germline values: CDR1 ENHRY, CDR2 SYGVKD. This CDR3 region has 17 residues. The CDR3 loop is CAISESVNLRATDTQYF.

This chain uses TRBV7-9 with TRBJ1-3; TCRdb indicates TRBD1, and absent DNA this call remains unverified. CDR3 length equals 17 residues. Per germline, CDR1 SEHNR and CDR2 FQNEAQ (reference sequence). CDR3 region: CASSLIGDRGSGNTIYF. Filled out from reference TRBV7-9 and TRBJ1-3, the complete variable domain reads DTGVSQNPRHKITKRGQNVTFRCDPISEHNRLYWYRQTLGQGPEFLTYFQNEAQLEKSRLLSDRFSAERPKGSFSTLEIQRTEQGDSAMYLCASSLIGDRGSGNTIYFGEGSWLTVV.

The V and J genes are TRBV7-9 and TRBJ2-2; TCRdb's assignment of TRBD1 cannot be checked, as there is no DNA. CDR3 size: 17 residues. Germline V lookup: CDR1 SEHNR, CDR2 FQNEAQ (reference sequence). The CDR3 is CASSHLGAGINTGELFF.

This rearrangement joins TRBV29-1 to TRBJ1-3. The CDR3 is 12 amino acids. Germline V gene data show CDR1 as SQVTM and CDR2 as ANQGSEA. This CDR3 reads CSVVAPGNTIYF.

The V and J genes are TRBV12-3 or TRBV12-4 and TRBJ2-3; absent DNA, TCRdb's TRBD1 call cannot be checked. The CDR3 runs 16 residues. This chain's CDR3 is CASSSLDRELVDTQYF.

The V call is TRBV29-1, the J call TRBJ2-7; TCRdb outputs TRBD1, but without DNA this stays unchecked. The CDR3 is made up of 13 amino acids. The germline V gene encodes CDR1 SQVTM and CDR2 ANQGSEA. The CDR3 is CSVDTGQTYEQYF.

The chain is built from TRBV7-9 and TRBJ2-2; checking the TCRdb D call of TRBD2 is not possible without DNA. The CDR3 has 15 amino acids. Germline CDR1 is SEHNR and CDR2 is FQNEAQ (reference sequence). CDR3 sequence reads: CASSLVEPAPGELFF.

The chain carries TRBV12-3 or TRBV12-4 and TRBJ1-1. CDR3 length: 13 residues. CDR3 sequence reads: CASSFTEYTEAFF.

The J gene is TRBJ1-4, the V gene TRBV12-3 or TRBV12-4; no DNA is available, so the TRBD1 call from TCRdb remains unchecked. The CDR3 runs 16 residues. CDR3 region: CASSLDLGQLNEKLFF.

This chain connects TRBV7-2 to TRBJ1-2; the D call of TRBD1 rests on TCRdb alone, since no DNA is present to check it. Looked up from germline, CDR1 is SGHTA and CDR2 is FQGNSA. The length of the CDR3 is 14 residues. The CDR3 protein is CASSLDPGDYGYTF.

The chain couples TRBV13 to TRBJ2-7; the D call from TCRdb, TRBD1, cannot be confirmed without DNA. From germline, CDR1 is PRHDT and CDR2 FYEKMQ (reference sequence). CDR3 size: 15 residues. This chain's CDR3 is CASSLGGQGVYEQYF.